This T cell receptor beta chain was captured by sequencing in a study of control samples from healthy donors and cancer patients (dated by TCRdb to about 2020). Germline trimming amounts to 3 bases on V and 6 bases on J, with 12 as the count of junction bases outside the gene matches. The CDR1 and CDR2 encoded by the germline V gene (reference sequence) are SGHNT and YYREEE. The CDR3 starts with the cysteine, ends with the phenylalanine, and has 16 residues. The only DNA kept is the CDR3, 48 bases in frame from the first base. Library preparation was by the immunoSEQ multiplex PCR assay. TCRdb stores this immuneACCESS table with in-frame sequences only. Part of the clones is absent; in the studies checked, under half of the shortfall reflects unresolved V genes, and no reason is known for the rest. This sample holds approximately 100,000 clones; roughly 92% were observed only once. The top ten clonotypes cover approximately 3% of the sample.

This clone was seen a single time. This clone's antigen is unknown. No much larger clone exists at a distance of one base, and base qualities are not known. Sequencing was performed on blood. The V and J genes are TRBV5-4 and TRBJ1-2, with 9 middle bases fitting TRBD1. This sequence was found in a human donor in good health. The donor label of this sample is uncertain. CDR3 sequence: CASSSARQGVVHGYTF. The nucleotides read TGTGCCAGCAGCTCTGCCCGACAGGGGGTAGTACATGGCTACACCTTC. Reference TRBV5-4 and TRBJ1-2 proteins supply the regions before and after the CDR3; the full variable domain is: ETGVTQSPTHLIKTRGQQVTLRCSSQSGHNTVSWYQQALGQGPQFIFQYYREEENGRGNFPPRFSGLQFPNYSSELNVNALELDDSALYLCASSSARQGVVHGYTFGSGTRLTVV.